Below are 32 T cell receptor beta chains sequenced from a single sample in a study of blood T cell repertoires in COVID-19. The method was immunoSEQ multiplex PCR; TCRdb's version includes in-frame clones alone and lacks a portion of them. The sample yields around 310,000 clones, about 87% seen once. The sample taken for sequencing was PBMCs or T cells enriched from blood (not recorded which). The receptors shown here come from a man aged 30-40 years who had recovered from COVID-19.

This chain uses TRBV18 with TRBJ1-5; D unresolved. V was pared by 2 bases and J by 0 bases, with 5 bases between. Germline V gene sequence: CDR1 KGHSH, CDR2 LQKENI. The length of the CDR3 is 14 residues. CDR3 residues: CASSPSGSNQPQHF. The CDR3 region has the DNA TGTGCCAGCTCACCATCGGGTAGCAATCAGCCCCAGCATTTT.

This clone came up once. Here the CDR3 DNA reads TGTGCCAGCAGTGACTCTGGCTCGTCTAGCACAGATACGCAGTATTTT. It is translated as CASSDSGSSSTDTQYF. This chain connects TRBV6-4 to TRBJ2-3; D is unresolved. Trimming removed 0 bases at V and 0 bases at J, with 10 bases between. In germline, CDR1 is MRHNA, CDR2 SNTAGT. The CDR3 totals 16 residues.

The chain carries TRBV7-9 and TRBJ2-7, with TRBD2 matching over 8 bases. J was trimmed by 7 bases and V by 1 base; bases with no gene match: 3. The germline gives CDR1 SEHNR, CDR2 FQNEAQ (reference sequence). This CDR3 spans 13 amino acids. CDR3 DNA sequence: TGTGCCAGCAGCTTAGAAGCTAGCGGGGAGCAGTACTTC. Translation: CASSLEASGEQYF.

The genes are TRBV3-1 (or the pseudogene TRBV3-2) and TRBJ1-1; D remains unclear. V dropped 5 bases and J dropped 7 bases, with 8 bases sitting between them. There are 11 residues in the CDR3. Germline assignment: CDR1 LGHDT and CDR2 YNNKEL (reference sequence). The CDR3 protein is CASSGSYEAFF. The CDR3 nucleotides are TGTGCCAGCAGCGGCAGTTATGAAGCTTTCTTT.

CDR3 in DNA: TGTGCCAGCAGTGAAGGAGGGTACCCTAATCAGCCCCAGCATTTT. This gives the protein CASSEGGYPNQPQHF. This chain links TRBV6-1 with TRBJ1-5; no reliable D call. The V gene's germline CDR1 is MNHNS and CDR2 SASEGT. The CDR3 is made up of 15 amino acids. With 1 base removed from V and 4 bases from J, the gap between germline ends came to 11 bases.

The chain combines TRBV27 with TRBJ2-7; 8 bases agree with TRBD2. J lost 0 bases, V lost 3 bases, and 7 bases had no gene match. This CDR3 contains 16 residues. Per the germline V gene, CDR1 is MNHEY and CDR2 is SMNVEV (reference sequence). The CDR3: CASSFSGGESSYEQYF. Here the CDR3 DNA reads TGTGCCAGCAGTTTCAGCGGGGGCGAATCCTCCTACGAGCAGTACTTC.

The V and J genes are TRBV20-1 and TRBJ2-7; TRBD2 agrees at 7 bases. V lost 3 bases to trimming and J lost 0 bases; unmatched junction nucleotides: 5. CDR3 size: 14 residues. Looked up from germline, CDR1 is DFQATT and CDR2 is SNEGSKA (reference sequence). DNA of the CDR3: TGCAGTGCTAGTTCTAGCGGTGACTCCTACGAGCAGTACTTC. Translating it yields CSASSSGDSYEQYF.

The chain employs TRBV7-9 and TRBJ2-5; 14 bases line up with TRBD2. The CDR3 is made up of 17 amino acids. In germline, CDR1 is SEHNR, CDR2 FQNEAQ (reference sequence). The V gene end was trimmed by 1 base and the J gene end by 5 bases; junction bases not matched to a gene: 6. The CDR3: CASSLGLAGGPGETQYF. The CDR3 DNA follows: TGTGCCAGCAGCTTAGGACTAGCGGGGGGGCCAGGTGAGACCCAGTACTTC.

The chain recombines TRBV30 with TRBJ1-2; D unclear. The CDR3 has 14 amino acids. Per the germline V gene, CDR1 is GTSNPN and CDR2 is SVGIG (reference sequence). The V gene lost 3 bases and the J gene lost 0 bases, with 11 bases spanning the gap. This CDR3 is CAWRGSGTNYGYTF. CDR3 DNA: TGTGCCTGGAGGGGCTCCGGGACTAACTATGGCTACACCTTC.

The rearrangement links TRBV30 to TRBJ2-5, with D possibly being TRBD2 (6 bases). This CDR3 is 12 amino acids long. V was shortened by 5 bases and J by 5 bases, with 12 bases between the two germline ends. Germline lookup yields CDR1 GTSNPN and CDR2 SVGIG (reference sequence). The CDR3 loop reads CAWGGEIETQYF. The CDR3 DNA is TGTGCCTGGGGAGGGGAGATCGAGACCCAGTACTTC. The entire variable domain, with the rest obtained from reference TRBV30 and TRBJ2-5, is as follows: SQTIHQWPATLVQPVGSPLSLECTVEGTSNPNLYWYRQAAGRGLQLLFYSVGIGQISSEVPQNLSASRPQDRQFILSSKKLLLSDSGFYLCAWGGEIETQYFGPGTRLLVL.

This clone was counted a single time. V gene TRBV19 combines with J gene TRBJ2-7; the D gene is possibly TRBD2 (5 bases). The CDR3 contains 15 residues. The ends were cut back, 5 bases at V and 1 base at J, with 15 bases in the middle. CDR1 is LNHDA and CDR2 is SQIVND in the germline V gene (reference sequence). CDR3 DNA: TGTGCCAGTAGTGTAACATCAGAGGGTTCCTACGAGCAGTACTTC. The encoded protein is CASSVTSEGSYEQYF.

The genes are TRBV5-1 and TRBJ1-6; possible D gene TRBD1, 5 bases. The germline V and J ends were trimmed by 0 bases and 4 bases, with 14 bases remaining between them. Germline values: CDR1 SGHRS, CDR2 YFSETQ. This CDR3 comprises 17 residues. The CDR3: CASSLEGLRVYNSPLHF. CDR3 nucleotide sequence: TGCGCCAGCAGCTTGGAGGGGCTTAGGGTGTATAATTCACCCCTCCACTTT.

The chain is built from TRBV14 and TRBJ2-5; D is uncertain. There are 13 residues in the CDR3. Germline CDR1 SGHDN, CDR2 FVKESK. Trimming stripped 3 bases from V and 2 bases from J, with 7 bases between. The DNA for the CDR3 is TGTGCCAGCAGCCAGCAACAGCAAGAGACCCAGTACTTC. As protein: CASSQQQQETQYF.

Written as DNA, the CDR3 is TGTGCCAGCAACCATCCCACAGGGGGTTTCAACAATGAGCAGTTCTTC. This codes for CASNHPTGGFNNEQFF. The chain links TRBV7-9 to TRBJ2-1; 8 positions agree with TRBD1. V trimming: 7 bases; J trimming: 5 bases; junction bases outside the gene matches: 13. Germline CDR1 is SEHNR and CDR2 is FQNEAQ (reference sequence). The CDR3 totals 16 residues.

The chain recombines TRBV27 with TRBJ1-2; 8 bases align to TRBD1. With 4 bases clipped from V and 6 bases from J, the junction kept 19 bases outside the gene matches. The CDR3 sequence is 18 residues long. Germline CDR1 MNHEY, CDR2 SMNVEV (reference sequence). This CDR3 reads CASSSDRGLLLPYHGYTF. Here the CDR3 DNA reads TGTGCCAGCAGTTCCGACAGGGGCCTACTCTTACCCTACCATGGCTACACCTTC.

The CDR3 nucleotides read TGTGCCAGCTCACCACCGGGTCGGGACAGAGAGAAAAACACCGGGGAGCTGTTTTTT. This sequence encodes CASSPPGRDREKNTGELFF. This chain uses TRBV18 with TRBJ2-2; 7 nucleotides line up with TRBD1. Germline lookup yields CDR1 KGHSH and CDR2 LQKENI. The CDR3 has 19 residues. V shed 0 bases and J 2 bases; nucleotides not matched to a gene: 12.

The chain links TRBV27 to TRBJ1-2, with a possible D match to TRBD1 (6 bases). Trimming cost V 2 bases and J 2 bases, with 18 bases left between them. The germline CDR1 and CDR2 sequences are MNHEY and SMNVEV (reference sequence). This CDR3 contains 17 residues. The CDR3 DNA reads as TGTGCCAGCAGTTTAAGGGGCCCGAGGGACACAAACTATGGCTACACCTTC. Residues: CASSLRGPRDTNYGYTF.

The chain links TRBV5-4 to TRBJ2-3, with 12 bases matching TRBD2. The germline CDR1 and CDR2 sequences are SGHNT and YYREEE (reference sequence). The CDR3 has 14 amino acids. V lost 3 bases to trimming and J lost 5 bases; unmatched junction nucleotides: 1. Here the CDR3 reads CASSSTSGGDTQYF. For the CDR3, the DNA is TGTGCCAGCAGCTCGACTAGCGGGGGAGATACGCAGTATTTT.

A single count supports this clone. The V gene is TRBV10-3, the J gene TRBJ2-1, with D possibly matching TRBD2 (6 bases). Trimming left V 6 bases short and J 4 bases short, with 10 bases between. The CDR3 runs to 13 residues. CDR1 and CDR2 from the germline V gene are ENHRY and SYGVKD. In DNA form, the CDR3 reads TGTGCCATCAGGGGACTTGATTACAATGAGCAGTTCTTC. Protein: CAIRGLDYNEQFF.

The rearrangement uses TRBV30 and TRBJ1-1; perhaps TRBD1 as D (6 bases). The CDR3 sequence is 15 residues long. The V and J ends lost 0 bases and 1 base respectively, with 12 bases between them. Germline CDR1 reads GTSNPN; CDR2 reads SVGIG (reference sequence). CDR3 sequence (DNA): TGTGCCTGGAGTGTACGTAGGACAGAGAACACTGAAGCTTTCTTT. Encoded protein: CAWSVRRTENTEAFF.

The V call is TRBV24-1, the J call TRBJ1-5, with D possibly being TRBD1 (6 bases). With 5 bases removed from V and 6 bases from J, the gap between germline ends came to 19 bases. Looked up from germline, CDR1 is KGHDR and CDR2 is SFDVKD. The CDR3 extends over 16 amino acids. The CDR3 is CATSGGHRDLGQPQHF. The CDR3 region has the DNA TGTGCCACCAGTGGAGGTCACAGGGACCTAGGTCAGCCCCAGCATTTT.

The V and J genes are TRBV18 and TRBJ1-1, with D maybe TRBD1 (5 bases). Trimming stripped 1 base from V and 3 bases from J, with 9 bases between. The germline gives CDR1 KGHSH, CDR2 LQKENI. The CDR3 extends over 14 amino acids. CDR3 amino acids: CASSPRGADTEAFF. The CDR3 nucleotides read TGTGCCAGCTCACCACGGGGCGCGGACACTGAAGCTTTCTTT.

The CDR3 region is CASSLGPGTGGFETQYF. The DNA for the CDR3 is TGTGCCAGCAGCTTAGGCCCGGGGACAGGGGGGTTCGAGACCCAGTACTTC. This chain uses TRBV5-4 with TRBJ2-5; 11 bases line up with TRBD1. Per the germline V gene, CDR1 is SGHNT and CDR2 is YYREEE (reference sequence). V lost 2 bases, J lost 5 bases, and 11 bases stayed unmatched. This CDR3 spans 17 amino acids. Complete variable domain (other parts from reference TRBV5-4 and TRBJ2-5): ETGVTQSPTHLIKTRGQQVTLRCSSQSGHNTVSWYQQALGQGPQFIFQYYREEENGRGNFPPRFSGLQFPNYSSELNVNALELDDSALYLCASSLGPGTGGFETQYFGPGTRLLVL.

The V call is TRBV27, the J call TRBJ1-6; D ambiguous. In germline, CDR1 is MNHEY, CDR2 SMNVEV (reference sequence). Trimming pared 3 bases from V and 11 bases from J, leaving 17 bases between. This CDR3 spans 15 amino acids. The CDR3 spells CASSFAEGRLAPLHF. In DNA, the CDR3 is TGTGCCAGCAGTTTCGCAGAGGGCAGGCTTGCACCCCTCCACTTT.

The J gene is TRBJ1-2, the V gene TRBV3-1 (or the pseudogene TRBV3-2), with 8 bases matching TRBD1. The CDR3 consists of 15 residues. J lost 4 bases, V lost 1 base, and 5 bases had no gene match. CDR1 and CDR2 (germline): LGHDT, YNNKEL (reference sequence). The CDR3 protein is CASSQGAQGGYGYTF. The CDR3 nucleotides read TGTGCCAGCAGCCAAGGGGCACAGGGGGGCTATGGCTACACCTTC.

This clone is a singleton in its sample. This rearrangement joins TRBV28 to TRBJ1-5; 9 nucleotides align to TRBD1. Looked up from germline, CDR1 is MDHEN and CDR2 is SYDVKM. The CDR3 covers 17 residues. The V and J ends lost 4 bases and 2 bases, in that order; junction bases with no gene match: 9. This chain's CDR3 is CASSSQTGGVGNQPQHF. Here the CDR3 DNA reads TGTGCCAGCAGTTCCCAGACAGGGGGGGTGGGCAATCAGCCCCAGCATTTT.

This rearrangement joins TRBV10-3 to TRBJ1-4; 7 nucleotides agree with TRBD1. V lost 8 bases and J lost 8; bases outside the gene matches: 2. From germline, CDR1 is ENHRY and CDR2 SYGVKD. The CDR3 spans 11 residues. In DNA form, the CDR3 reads TGTGCCATCGGGACAGAAGAAAAACTGTTTTTT. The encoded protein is CAIGTEEKLFF.

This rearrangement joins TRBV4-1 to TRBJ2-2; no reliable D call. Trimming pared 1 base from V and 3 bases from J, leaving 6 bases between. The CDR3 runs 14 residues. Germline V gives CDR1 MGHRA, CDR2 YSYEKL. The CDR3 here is CASSQASHTGELFF. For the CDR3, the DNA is TGCGCCAGCAGCCAAGCCAGTCACACCGGGGAGCTGTTTTTT.

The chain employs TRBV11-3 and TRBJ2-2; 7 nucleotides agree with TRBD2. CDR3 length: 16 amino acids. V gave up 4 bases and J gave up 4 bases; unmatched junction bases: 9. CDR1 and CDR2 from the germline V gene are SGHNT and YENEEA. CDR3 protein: CASSSRQTGGTGELFF. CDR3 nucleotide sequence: TGTGCCAGCAGCTCGAGACAGACGGGGGGCACCGGGGAGCTGTTTTTT.

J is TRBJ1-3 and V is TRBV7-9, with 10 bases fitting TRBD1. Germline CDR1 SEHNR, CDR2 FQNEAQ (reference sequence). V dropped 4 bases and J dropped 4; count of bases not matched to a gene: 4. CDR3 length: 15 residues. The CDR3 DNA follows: TGTGCCAGCAGCTCGGACAGGGGGGAAGGAAACACCATATATTTT. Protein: CASSSDRGEGNTIYF.

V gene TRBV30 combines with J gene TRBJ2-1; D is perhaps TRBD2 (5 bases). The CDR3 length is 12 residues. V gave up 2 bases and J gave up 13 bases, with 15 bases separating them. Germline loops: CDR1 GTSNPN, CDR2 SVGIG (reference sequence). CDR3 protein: CAWSSGLKRQFF. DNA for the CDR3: TGTGCCTGGAGTAGCGGACTGAAGCGACAGTTCTTC.

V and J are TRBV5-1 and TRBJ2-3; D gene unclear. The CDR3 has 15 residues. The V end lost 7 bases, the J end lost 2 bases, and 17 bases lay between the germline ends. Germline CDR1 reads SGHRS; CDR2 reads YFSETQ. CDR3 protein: CASQKRSAITDTQYF. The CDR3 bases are TGCGCCAGCCAAAAGAGGTCAGCGATCACAGATACGCAGTATTTT.